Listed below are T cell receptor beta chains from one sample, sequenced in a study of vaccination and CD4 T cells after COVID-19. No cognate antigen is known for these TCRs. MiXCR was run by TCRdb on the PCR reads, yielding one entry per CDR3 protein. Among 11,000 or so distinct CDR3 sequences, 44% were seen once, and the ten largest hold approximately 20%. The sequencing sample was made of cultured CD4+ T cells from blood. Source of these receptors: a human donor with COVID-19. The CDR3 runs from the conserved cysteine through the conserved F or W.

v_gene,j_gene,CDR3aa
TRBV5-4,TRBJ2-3,CASSWPTDTQYF
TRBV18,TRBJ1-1,CASSPVETGNTEAFF
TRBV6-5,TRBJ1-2,CASSYSYEDYGYTF
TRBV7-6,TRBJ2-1,CASSSGGSYNEQFF
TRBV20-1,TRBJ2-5,CSALGLQETQYF
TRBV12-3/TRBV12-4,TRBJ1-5,CASSQTSFNQPQHF
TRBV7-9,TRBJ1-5,CASSQEGFSQPQHF
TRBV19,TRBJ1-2,CASCLRTGGSGYTF
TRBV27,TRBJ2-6,CASSDPIRVGANVLTF
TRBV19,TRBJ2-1,CASSIEAGYNEQFF
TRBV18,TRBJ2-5,CASSPVGETQYF
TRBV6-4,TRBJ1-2,CASRGQGLVDGYTF
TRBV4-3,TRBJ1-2,CASSQERGWNYGYTF
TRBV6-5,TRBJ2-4,CASSSSGGAKNIQYF
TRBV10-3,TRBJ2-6,CAIQGGSGANVLTF
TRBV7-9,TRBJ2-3,CASSLSGSYTQYF
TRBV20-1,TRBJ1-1,CSAGHESNTEAFF
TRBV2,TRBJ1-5,CASRLQGDSNQPQHF
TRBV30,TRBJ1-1,CAWSLERGGTEAFF
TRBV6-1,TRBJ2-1,CASSEGQGLGLGNEQFF
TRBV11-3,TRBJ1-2,CASSSNRKNYDYTF
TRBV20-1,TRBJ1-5,CSAYLTGDSNQPQHF
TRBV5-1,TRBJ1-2,CASSPGQGDGYTF
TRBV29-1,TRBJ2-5,CSVEAGTGWQETQYF
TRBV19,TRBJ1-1,CASRPPTPNTEAFF
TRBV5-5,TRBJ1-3,CASSPQTRDTIYF
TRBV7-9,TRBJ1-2,CASSLGDYGYTF
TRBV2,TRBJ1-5,CASSETGREPHF
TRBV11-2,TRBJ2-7,CASSFRSGGISSYEQYF
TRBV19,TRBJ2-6,CASSMEPSGANVLTF
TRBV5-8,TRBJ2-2,CASSLVSGIQTGELFF
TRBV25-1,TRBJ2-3,CASSELDYTQYF
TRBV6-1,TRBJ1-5,CASGRAGGYSNQPQHF
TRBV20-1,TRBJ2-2,CSAHDNTGELFF
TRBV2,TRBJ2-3,CASSPGGTTDTQYF
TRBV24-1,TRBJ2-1,CATSDSLAGGIKGQFF
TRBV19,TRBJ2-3,CASSLLGVAGARTTDTQYF